This TCR beta chain was sequenced in a study of T cell responses to AZD1222 COVID-19 vaccine. General study results and limits: Once two AZD1222 doses were given, Spike-specific TCR breadth and depth went up. The repertoires were collected only after the peak T cell response. Researchers report vaccine-associated CD4 TCRs spanning spike, with dominance at 160-218 and 743-854.

Using immunoSEQ multiplex PCR, the repertoire was profiled, and TCRdb retains in-frame clones only, with some absent. This sample carries around 130,000 clones, more than 75% of them seen once, and the ten largest clones take 3% to 4%. CDR1 SGHNT and CDR2 YYREEE come from the germline V gene (reference sequence). This CDR3 has 17 residues. V shed 0 bases and J 7 bases; nucleotides not matched to a gene: 10. For this clone: Antigen: not known.

The material was peripheral blood, obtained 28 days after the second AZD1222 dose. The TCR originated in an adult who received the AZD1222 COVID-19 vaccine. The chain has TRBV5-4 and TRBJ1-4; TRBD1 aligns across 9 bases. The DNA of the CDR3 is TGTGCCAGCAGCTTGGTGGGACAGGGAACGTACCTTGAAAAACTGTTTTTT. It codes for CASSLVGQGTYLEKLFF.